Below are 4 T cell receptor beta chains sequenced from a single sample in a study of shared clonotypes between healthy human individuals. TCRdb keeps only in-frame clones here, not all; method: immunoSEQ multiplex PCR. The table includes roughly 2,500,000 clones, under 95% detected once. Sequencing was done on a sample of naive CD4+ T cells from PBMCs. Stated subset: CD45RA+ positively selected. The receptors stem from a young man in good health. Some clones in this sample may be carry-over from other donors' samples.

The rearrangement links TRBV5-4 to TRBJ1-1; weak D call: TRBD1 (5 bases). Germline V gene sequence: CDR1 SGHNT, CDR2 YYREEE (reference sequence). This CDR3 is built from 16 residues. The V end was cut by 7 bases, the J end by 1 base, with 20 bases between. CDR3 nucleotide sequence: TGTGCCAGCGAGGGGAAAAAGGGCGGAAAGAACACTGAAGCTTTCTTT. Protein: CASEGKKGGKNTEAFF.

The chain recombines TRBV11-3 with TRBJ2-5; TRBD2 agrees at 12 bases. Unmatched junction bases numbered 7, after V lost 5 bases and J lost 9 bases. This CDR3 has 14 residues. The germline CDR1 and CDR2 sequences are SGHNT and YENEEA. The CDR3 sequence: CASSRLAGGQPQYF. The CDR3 region has the DNA TGTGCCAGCAGCCGGCTAGCGGGGGGGCAGCCCCAGTACTTC. Together with reference TRBV11-3 and TRBJ2-5, the CDR3 gives the full variable domain: EAGVVQSPRYKIIEKKQPVAFWCNPISGHNTLYWYLQNLGQGPELLIRYENEEAVDDSQLPKDRFSAERLKGVDSTLKIQPAELGDSAVYLCASSRLAGGQPQYFGPGTRLLVL.

Concerning this clone itself: The sample holds other DNA sequences that translate to the same CDR3. The CDR3 DNA reads TGCGCCAGCAGCTCGCTTCGGGCCACTGAAGCTTTCTTT. Translated: CASSSLRATEAFF. The chain employs TRBV5-1 and TRBJ1-1; D is unresolved. Germline CDR1 SGHRS, CDR2 YFSETQ. This CDR3 comprises 13 residues. V lost 3 bases, J lost 4 bases, and 10 bases lay in between.

The chain employs TRBV11-1 and TRBJ2-3; a weak D match, TRBD2 (6 bases). The CDR3 runs 18 residues. Per germline, CDR1 SGHAT and CDR2 FQDESV (reference sequence). The ends were cut back, 0 bases at V and 9 bases at J, with 25 bases in the middle. In nucleotides, the CDR3 is TGTGCCAGCAGCTTAGCTGGGGAGCGGGCAGGTCGGCGGGCCACGCAGTATTTT. It translates to CASSLAGERAGRRATQYF. Combining the CDR3 with reference TRBV11-1 and TRBJ2-3 gives the whole variable domain EAEVAQSPRYKITEKSQAVAFWCDPISGHATLYWYRQILGQGPELLVQFQDESVVDDSQLPKDRFSAERLKGVDSTLKIQPAELGDSAMYLCASSLAGERAGRRATQYFGPGTRLTVL.